The clone carrying this TCR beta chain is categorized as medium-sized. The data originate from a study of tumor-infiltrating lymphocytes in oesophageal squamous cell carcinoma. TCRdb fed the PCR reads into MiXCR, producing one record per CDR3 protein. The sample holds under 25,000 distinct CDR3 sequences; roughly 37% are singletons and the top ten take approximately 6.3%. Germline lookup yields CDR1 MDHEN and CDR2 SYDVKM. The CDR3 is made up of 15 amino acids. After removal of 3 bases from V and 7 bases from J, the junction contained 11 bases not matched to a gene. J is TRBJ2-7 and V is TRBV28; 8 positions agree with TRBD2. The sequencing sample was made of blood. The source of this sequence is a male donor with esophageal squamous cell carcinoma. CDR3 bases: TGTGCCAGCAGTTTCTCGGGGGGGCCTTACCCGGAGCAGTACTTC. It translates to CASSFSGGPYPEQYF.